What follows are 23 T cell receptor beta chains derived from one specimen sequenced in a study of blood T cell repertoires in COVID-19. Assay used: immunoSEQ multiplex PCR; TCRdb lists only in-frame clones, some missing. The repertoire holds roughly 100,000 clones, with 80% to 90% as singletons. Source material: peripheral blood. These receptors were obtained from a human donor in a cohort sampled during active COVID-19.

The chain employs TRBV7-9 and TRBJ1-1; 10 positions match TRBD1. Losses at the gene ends were 6 bases for V and 6 bases for J; bases not matched to a gene: 10. Germline loops: CDR1 SEHNR, CDR2 FQNEAQ (reference sequence). The CDR3 has 15 residues. CDR3 nucleotides: TGTGCCAGCAGTTATAGGGACAGGGGTGGCCCTGAAGCTTTCTTT. Translated: CASSYRDRGGPEAFF.

The chain employs TRBV9 and TRBJ2-3; 7 nucleotides line up with TRBD1. The germline gives CDR1 SGDLS, CDR2 YYNGEE. CDR3 length: 16 residues. Unmatched junction bases numbered 4, after V lost 0 bases and J lost 0 bases. The CDR3 is CASSVAGGTSTDTQYF. The CDR3 DNA is TGTGCCAGCAGCGTAGCAGGGGGTACTAGCACAGATACGCAGTATTTT.

The genes are TRBV2 and TRBJ1-1, with 10 bases fitting TRBD1. Germline V gene sequence: CDR1 SNHLY, CDR2 FYNNEI. The CDR3 totals 14 residues. V was pared by 4 bases and J by 5 bases, with 4 bases of the junction left unmatched. The CDR3 region has the DNA TGTGCCAGCAGTGCGACAGGGGGCGAAACTGAAGCTTTCTTT. It specifies CASSATGGETEAFF.

This clone was recorded once. CDR3 nucleotides: TGCGCCAGCAGTGACCCGGGAACAGATACGCAGTATTTT. Protein sequence: CASSDPGTDTQYF. This chain joins TRBV5-1 and TRBJ2-3, with TRBD2 as a possible D gene (5 bases). Trimming removed 5 bases from V and 3 bases from J, with 10 bases in between. Germline values: CDR1 SGHRS, CDR2 YFSETQ. This CDR3 has 13 residues.

The J gene is TRBJ2-7, the V gene TRBV18; no firm D call. V lost 3 bases and J 0 bases, leaving 12 bases between the germline ends. Germline V gene lookup returns CDR1 KGHSH and CDR2 LQKENI. This CDR3 comprises 15 residues. CDR3 in DNA: TGTGCCAGCTCACCCGGATTTACAGCCTCCTACGAGCAGTACTTC. As protein: CASSPGFTASYEQYF.

The chain carries TRBV2 and TRBJ2-1, with a weak D call TRBD1 (5 bases). V was clipped by 8 bases and J by 12 bases, with 20 bases between them. Looked up from germline, CDR1 is SNHLY and CDR2 is FYNNEI. CDR3 size: 13 residues. The CDR3 is CASGWAQGRGQFF. CDR3 bases: TGTGCCAGCGGTTGGGCGCAGGGCCGTGGGCAGTTCTTC.

V and J are TRBV10-3 and TRBJ2-1, with 8 bases identical to TRBD2. V was clipped by 4 bases and J by 7 bases; unmatched bases: 12. The CDR3 contains 16 residues. Germline CDR1 ENHRY, CDR2 SYGVKD. The CDR3, as DNA: TGTGCCATCAGTGTACTTTCTAGCGGGTCGGATAATGAGCAGTTCTTC. Amino acid sequence: CAISVLSSGSDNEQFF.

By share, this clone counts as medium-sized (0.01 to 0.1%). Other DNA sequences within the sample encode an identical CDR3. The chain links TRBV2 to TRBJ1-1; perhaps TRBD1 as D (5 bases). From germline, CDR1 is SNHLY and CDR2 FYNNEI. This CDR3 region has 14 residues. V dropped 8 bases and J dropped 4 bases, with 17 bases sitting between them. The DNA for the CDR3 is TGTGCCAGCTCCCCCACGCAGGGAAGCACTGAAGCTTTCTTT. Translating gives CASSPTQGSTEAFF.

The chain has TRBV5-1 and TRBJ2-7; the match to TRBD2 covers 8 bases. This CDR3 comprises 14 residues. The ends lost 7 bases at V and 1 base at J; junction bases unmatched: 7. Germline CDR1 SGHRS, CDR2 YFSETQ. The CDR3 DNA follows: TGCGCCAGCTATCCCGGGGGGGCGTCCTACGAGCAGTACTTC. It codes for CASYPGGASYEQYF.

The chain is built from TRBV28 and TRBJ2-5, with D maybe TRBD1 (6 bases). The CDR3 has 15 amino acids. V lost 1 base and J lost 2, with 11 bases in between. In germline, CDR1 is MDHEN, CDR2 SYDVKM. CDR3: CASSLYDRTQETQYF. In nucleotides, the CDR3 is TGTGCCAGCAGTTTATACGACAGGACTCAAGAGACCCAGTACTTC. The whole variable domain, remainder taken from reference TRBV28 and TRBJ2-5, is DVKVTQSSRYLVKRTGEKVFLECVQDMDHENMFWYRQDPGLGLRLIYFSYDVKMKEKGDIPEGYSVSREKKERFSLILESASTNQTSMYLCASSLYDRTQETQYFGPGTRLLVL.

This rearrangement joins TRBV3-1 (or the pseudogene TRBV3-2) to TRBJ2-1, with D possibly being TRBD2 (7 bases). This CDR3 contains 13 residues. Trimming pared 2 bases from V and 9 bases from J, leaving 11 bases between. Looked up from germline, CDR1 is LGHDT and CDR2 is YNNKEL (reference sequence). CDR3 amino acids: CASSQSRGGEQFF. DNA for the CDR3: TGTGCCAGCAGCCAAAGTAGGGGGGGTGAGCAGTTCTTC.

The chain carries TRBV30 and TRBJ2-7, with unresolved D. This CDR3 spans 13 amino acids. Trimming removed 3 bases from V and 1 base from J, with 10 bases in between. The germline gives CDR1 GTSNPN, CDR2 SVGIG (reference sequence). This CDR3 is CAWSDTLSYEQYF. CDR3 sequence (DNA): TGTGCCTGGAGCGACACGTTATCCTACGAGCAGTACTTC.

This clone was detected once. This chain joins TRBV28 and TRBJ1-4; D remains ambiguous. With 3 bases removed from V and 1 base from J, the gap between germline ends came to 6 bases. The CDR3 sequence is 14 residues long. Germline V gene data show CDR1 as MDHEN and CDR2 as SYDVKM. The CDR3 loop reads CASSFRGTNEKLFF. As DNA, the CDR3 is TGTGCCAGCAGTTTCAGAGGAACTAATGAAAAACTGTTTTTT.

The chain couples TRBV28 to TRBJ2-5; D remains unclear. The V end lost 5 bases, the J end lost 2 bases, and 6 bases lay between the germline ends. Germline V gene data show CDR1 as MDHEN and CDR2 as SYDVKM. This CDR3 comprises 12 residues. DNA for the CDR3: TGTGCCAGCAGTGGAGTACAAGAGACCCAGTACTTC. Translated, it gives CASSGVQETQYF.

The genes are TRBV19 and TRBJ1-3; TRBD1 is a possible D gene (6 bases). V lost 3 bases, J lost 4 bases, and 25 bases lay in between. Germline V gene sequence: CDR1 LNHDA, CDR2 SQIVND (reference sequence). This CDR3 comprises 19 residues. CDR3 protein: CASSIPDRRLLRRGNTIYF. The DNA of the CDR3 is TGTGCCAGTAGTATTCCCGACAGGCGGCTCCTCCGGAGGGGAAACACCATATATTTT.

V usage is TRBV5-1 and J usage is TRBJ1-1, with D possibly TRBD1 on 5 matching bases. V was pared by 0 bases and J by 6 bases, with 15 bases between. The CDR3 contains 15 residues. Germline V gene data show CDR1 as SGHRS and CDR2 as YFSETQ. Here the CDR3 reads CASSLGDSTRAEAFF. For the CDR3, the DNA is TGCGCCAGCAGCTTGGGCGACAGTACAAGGGCTGAAGCTTTCTTT.

This chain connects TRBV7-2 to TRBJ1-1; TRBD1 might be the D (5 bases). CDR3 length: 14 residues. V lost 5 bases and J 4 bases, leaving 14 bases between the germline ends. Germline V lookup: CDR1 SGHTA, CDR2 FQGNSA. CDR3: CASSKQGVGTEAFF. The CDR3 nucleotides read TGTGCCAGCAGCAAGCAAGGGGTCGGCACTGAAGCTTTCTTT.

V and J are TRBV6-2 or TRBV6-3 and TRBJ1-1; D may be TRBD1 (5 bases). Germline values: CDR1 MNHEY, CDR2 SVGEGT. V was shortened by 6 bases and J by 4 bases, with 12 bases between the two germline ends. This CDR3 contains 13 residues. This CDR3 reads CASSPTASTEAFF. CDR3 nucleotides: TGTGCCAGCAGCCCGACAGCTAGCACTGAAGCTTTCTTT.

The V call is TRBV7-9, the J call TRBJ2-2; tentative D call: TRBD1 (5 bases). The CDR3 totals 15 residues. Trimming stripped 5 bases from V and 7 bases from J, with 17 bases between. Per the germline V gene, CDR1 is SEHNR and CDR2 is FQNEAQ (reference sequence). The CDR3 sequence is CASSPRQSQHGELFF. The CDR3 DNA follows: TGTGCCAGCAGCCCGAGACAGTCGCAACACGGGGAGCTGTTTTTT.

The rearrangement links TRBV14 to TRBJ2-3; D not resolved. CDR3 length: 15 residues. Germline CDR1 and CDR2: SGHDN and FVKESK. V lost 4 bases, J lost 1 base, and 12 bases lay in between. The CDR3, as DNA: TGTGCCAGCAGCCTTTACTCCGGTGGCACAGATACGCAGTATTTT. Encoded protein: CASSLYSGGTDTQYF.

The chain links TRBV7-6 to TRBJ2-3; D perhaps matches TRBD1 (5 bases). The germline gives CDR1 SGHVS, CDR2 FNYEAQ. The V end was cut by 0 bases, the J end by 2 bases, with 9 bases between. CDR3 length: 15 residues. CDR3 sequence reads: CASSLAVGPTDTQYF. The DNA of the CDR3 is TGTGCCAGCAGCTTAGCGGTGGGGCCCACAGATACGCAGTATTTT.

V and J are TRBV18 and TRBJ1-1, with 7 bases fitting TRBD1. Trimming cost V 3 bases and J 3 bases; bases outside gene matches: 7. This CDR3 comprises 15 residues. Looked up from germline, CDR1 is KGHSH and CDR2 is LQKENI. The CDR3 region is CASSPQQGTDTEAFF. CDR3 in DNA: TGTGCCAGCTCACCTCAACAGGGGACGGACACTGAAGCTTTCTTT.

This chain connects TRBV5-1 to TRBJ2-3, with unresolved D. Germline loops: CDR1 SGHRS, CDR2 YFSETQ. Trimming stripped 4 bases from V and 1 base from J, with 10 bases between. The CDR3 has 14 amino acids. CDR3 nucleotide sequence: TGCGCCAGCAGCGTGGGTCCCGGCACAGATACGCAGTATTTT. Amino acid sequence: CASSVGPGTDTQYF.